This T cell receptor (beta chain) originates from a study of early T cells in non-severe SARS-CoV-2 infection. As for the study in general: Chains stayed unpaired after sequencing of bulk RNA from unsorted whole blood. Overall study results and limits: The matching step, a VDJdb search, favored anti-spike CD8 responses and missed private and CD4 specificities.

The library protocol tagged individual cDNA molecules with unique molecular identifiers. TCRdb itself ran the 5' RACE reads through MiXCR, one entry per CDR3 protein. The table has about 28,000 distinct CDR3 sequences, 5% to 5.5% seen once. The table lists this clonotype with many counts. Its antigen is not known. Germline values: CDR1 SGHDN, CDR2 FVKESK. The CDR3 covers 16 residues. V lost 4 bases to trimming and J lost 0 bases; unmatched junction nucleotides: 5. The sample taken for sequencing was whole blood. The source is an adult who was a healthcare worker with PCR-confirmed SARS-CoV-2 infection or an uninfected control (not recorded which). The chain has TRBV14 and TRBJ2-1; 8 bases agree with TRBD2. CDR3 bases: TGTGCCAGCAGCCCACATCTAGCGGGCTCCTACAATGAGCAGTTCTTC. This codes for CASSPHLAGSYNEQFF.